The source of this T cell receptor beta chain is a study of cytomegalovirus exposure and HLA in healthy donors. PCR employed 60 Vbeta and 13 Jbeta primers. Profiling relied on immunoSEQ multiplex PCR, and the TCRdb table lists in-frame clones only, not all of them. The profile shows 150,000 to 200,000 clones, about 80% of them singletons. Trimming removed 4 bases at V and 5 bases at J, with 13 bases between. CDR3 size: 14 residues. From germline, CDR1 is SGDLS and CDR2 YYNGEE. This clone came up a few times. The gene calls are TRBV9 and TRBJ2-1; TRBD1 might be the D (5 bases). What was sequenced was PBMCs. The receptor comes from a woman between 45 and 65 years old in good health and CMV-seronegative. The CDR3 region is CASSRAGLNNEQFF. CDR3 in DNA: TGTGCCAGCAGCAGGGCAGGGTTGAACAATGAGCAGTTCTTC.